This T cell receptor beta chain was profiled in a study of radiotherapy plus CTLA-4 blockade in lung cancer. Study background: Objective responses were recorded in 15% to 20% of patients, with disease control recorded in approximately 34%. Findings and caveats of the study: Best predicting response, reportedly, were early blood T cell clone dynamics, with interferon-beta.

Comments on this clone: The antigen is unknown.

Generated by immunoSEQ multiplex PCR, the TCRdb table keeps only in-frame clones and is missing some. This sample has tens of thousands of clones, with about 72% found just once. Germline loops: CDR1 LNHNV, CDR2 YYDKDF (reference sequence). The CDR3 totals 15 residues. V lost 0 bases and J lost 7, with 12 bases in between. Chemo-refractory metastatic non-small-cell lung cancer patients were treated with focal radiation plus CTLA-4 blockade with ipilimumab. Sequenced material: peripheral blood, taken from a patient treated with radiotherapy plus ipilimumab. The V gene is TRBV15, the J gene TRBJ2-2; D is possibly TRBD1 (6 bases). This sequence was found in a human donor with non-small cell lung cancer who had stable disease on radiotherapy plus ipilimumab. CDR3 sequence reads: CATSRDPQGYGELFF. The CDR3, as DNA: TGTGCCACCAGCAGAGATCCACAGGGCTACGGGGAGCTGTTTTTT.